This TCR beta chain is drawn from a study of T-cell reconstitution after alpha-beta-depleted transplantation in children. Whole-study results and caveats: At one year after transplant, newly produced T cells mostly accounted for T-cell counts and diversity. Recipient T cells and thymic progenitors that survived were the source of the high TCRbeta diversity seen at day 60 in some patients. Alpha-beta T cells present about two months after transplant were reported to originate from several hundred expanded graft clones.

Worth noting for this clonotype: Its antigen is not known.

The CDR3 spans 13 residues. Germline CDR1 reads SGHRS; CDR2 reads YFSETQ. V dropped 3 bases and J dropped 4 bases, with 9 bases sitting between them. It was with unique molecular identifiers that the TCRbeta library was prepared. TCRdb passed the PCR reads through MiXCR, listing each CDR3 protein once. The sample consists of about 900,000 distinct CDR3 sequences, about 30% of them appearing once. The source of this sequence is a boy in the first two years of life who had a stem cell transplant for SCID, so the T cells may come from the graft donor. The material sequenced was PBMCs, mostly from graft donor cells, taken 360 days after TCRalphabeta/CD19-depleted stem cell transplant. This chain connects TRBV5-1 to TRBJ2-3; D unresolved. This CDR3 reads CASSWGASDTQYF. The CDR3 coding sequence is TGCGCCAGCAGCTGGGGTGCTTCAGATACGCAGTATTTT.